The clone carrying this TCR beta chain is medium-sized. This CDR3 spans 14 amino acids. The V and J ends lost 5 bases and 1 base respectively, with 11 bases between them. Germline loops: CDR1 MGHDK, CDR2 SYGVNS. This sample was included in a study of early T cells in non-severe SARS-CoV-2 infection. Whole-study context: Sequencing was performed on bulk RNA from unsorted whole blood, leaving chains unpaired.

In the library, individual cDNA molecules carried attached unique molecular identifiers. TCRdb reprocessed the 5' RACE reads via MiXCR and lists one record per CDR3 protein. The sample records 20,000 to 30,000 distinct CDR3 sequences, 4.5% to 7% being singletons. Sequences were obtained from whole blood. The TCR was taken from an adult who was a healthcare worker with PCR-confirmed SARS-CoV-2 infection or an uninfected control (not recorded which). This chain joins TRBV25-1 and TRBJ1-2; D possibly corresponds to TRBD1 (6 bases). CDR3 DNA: TGTGCCAGCAGTTTAAGGGGGATTAACTATGGCTACACCTTC. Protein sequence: CASSLRGINYGYTF.